A single sample gave rise to the 30 T cell receptor beta chains below, sequenced in a study of blood T cell repertoires in COVID-19. Produced via immunoSEQ multiplex PCR; TCRdb's table is partial and in-frame only. The repertoire includes 60,000 or so clones, roughly 90% of them detected once, and roughly a tenth sits in the top ten. What was sequenced was peripheral blood. These receptors came from a human donor with acute or convalescent COVID-19. The donor label of this sample is uncertain.

The rearrangement uses TRBV24-1 and TRBJ2-4, with D possibly matching TRBD1 (5 bases). Between the trimmed V and J ends, which lost 4 bases and 7 bases, there was a span of 13 bases. CDR1 is KGHDR, CDR2 SFDVKD, per germline. The CDR3 is 14 amino acids. Here the CDR3 DNA reads TGTGCCACCAGTGAAGCGACCGCAGGGAACATTCAGTACTTC. It is translated as CATSEATAGNIQYF.

This clone has only a few counts. V usage is TRBV7-9 and J usage is TRBJ1-4, with TRBD1 identical over 7 bases. This CDR3 is built from 14 residues. CDR1 and CDR2 from the germline V gene are SEHNR and FQNEAQ (reference sequence). The trim removed 5 bases at V and 6 bases at J, leaving 6 bases unmatched. The CDR3 spells CASSLGTADEKLFF. CDR3 coding DNA: TGTGCCAGCAGCCTCGGGACAGCGGATGAAAAACTGTTTTTT. Based on the CDR3 plus reference TRBV7-9 and TRBJ1-4, the full variable domain is DTGVSQNPRHKITKRGQNVTFRCDPISEHNRLYWYRQTLGQGPEFLTYFQNEAQLEKSRLLSDRFSAERPKGSFSTLEIQRTEQGDSAMYLCASSLGTADEKLFFGSGTQLSVL.

The chain joins TRBV27 to TRBJ2-2; D is perhaps TRBD2 (5 bases). This CDR3 has 16 residues. Germline assignment: CDR1 MNHEY and CDR2 SMNVEV (reference sequence). Deletions cut 10 bases from V and 1 base from J, with 19 bases between. The CDR3, as DNA: TGTGCCACCTCTAGCACCTTCTCCTTGAACACCGGGGAGCTGTTTTTT. It is translated as CATSSTFSLNTGELFF.

The chain couples TRBV7-9 to TRBJ2-3, with a tentative D call TRBD2 (7 bases). Germline V gene sequence: CDR1 SEHNR, CDR2 FQNEAQ (reference sequence). The germline V and J ends were trimmed by 3 bases and 3 bases, with 22 bases remaining between them. This CDR3 comprises 18 residues. The CDR3 sequence is CASSFPRGAGKGTDTQYF. The DNA of the CDR3 is TGTGCCAGCAGCTTTCCCCGGGGGGCAGGTAAAGGGACAGATACGCAGTATTTT.

The chain carries TRBV5-4 and TRBJ2-2; 8 nucleotides match TRBD1. The CDR3 extends over 15 amino acids. The germline V gene encodes CDR1 SGHNT and CDR2 YYREEE (reference sequence). Losses at the gene ends were 0 bases for V and 7 bases for J; bases not matched to a gene: 5. The CDR3 DNA reads as TGTGCCAGCAGCTTGGATCAGGGGGCGAACGGGGAGCTGTTTTTT. As protein: CASSLDQGANGELFF.

This clone has just a few counts. The rearrangement uses TRBV5-1 and TRBJ2-7, with TRBD1 matching 11 bases. Looked up from germline, CDR1 is SGHRS and CDR2 is YFSETQ. The CDR3 sequence is 17 residues long. Trimming took 4 bases from V and 3 from J; bases not matched to a gene: 12. This chain's CDR3 is CASSPGPGTGGIYEQYF. The DNA for the CDR3 is TGCGCCAGCAGCCCCGGCCCCGGGACAGGGGGTATCTACGAGCAGTACTTC.

V and J are TRBV18 and TRBJ1-1; 7 bases match TRBD1. V shed 5 bases and J 1 base; nucleotides not matched to a gene: 4. The CDR3 loop spans 14 amino acids. Germline CDR1 reads KGHSH; CDR2 reads LQKENI. CDR3 residues: CASSVQGKNTEAFF. The CDR3 nucleotides read TGTGCCAGCTCAGTACAGGGGAAGAACACTGAAGCTTTCTTT.

The genes are TRBV24-1 and TRBJ1-5; no clear D. The CDR3 has 16 residues. Trimming stripped 6 bases from V and 4 bases from J, with 18 bases between. Germline-derived CDR1 and CDR2 are KGHDR and SFDVKD. CDR3 bases: TGTGCCACCAGTCCGGGAGGGAGGGTAAGGAATCAGCCCCAGCATTTT. Amino acids: CATSPGGRVRNQPQHF.

The J gene is TRBJ2-7, the V gene TRBV10-1, with 16 bases identical to TRBD2. This CDR3 is built from 18 residues. Germline V gene lookup returns CDR1 WNHNN and CDR2 SYGVQD (reference sequence). The ends lost 3 bases at V and 5 bases at J; junction bases unmatched: 10. In nucleotides, the CDR3 is TGCGCCAGCAGTGACAGGGGACTAGCGGGAGGGCCCACCGACGAGCAGTACTTC. Translating it yields CASSDRGLAGGPTDEQYF.

The gene calls are TRBV10-2 and TRBJ2-7; TRBD2 matches 12 bases. The germline V gene has CDR1 WSHSY and CDR2 SAAADI. The V gene end was trimmed by 10 bases and the J gene end by 6 bases; junction bases not matched to a gene: 7. This CDR3 is 13 amino acids long. The CDR3 sequence is CATRTSGTIEQYF. The DNA for the CDR3 is TGCGCCACCCGGACTAGCGGGACCATCGAGCAGTACTTC.

V and J are TRBV19 and TRBJ2-2; TRBD1 matches 8 bases. Germline V gives CDR1 LNHDA, CDR2 SQIVND (reference sequence). The V and J ends lost 4 bases and 3 bases, in that order; junction bases with no gene match: 4. The CDR3 covers 15 residues. Written as DNA, the CDR3 is TGTGCCAGTAGTAAAAACAGGGGGGACACCGGGGAGCTGTTTTTT. It translates to CASSKNRGDTGELFF.

V usage is TRBV27 and J usage is TRBJ1-6, with 10 positions matching TRBD1. Unmatched junction bases numbered 13, after V lost 5 bases and J lost 9 bases. Germline V lookup: CDR1 MNHEY, CDR2 SMNVEV (reference sequence). This CDR3 is 17 amino acids long. DNA of the CDR3: TGTGCCAGCAGTCCCCTTTCGGGACAGGGGTTTGGTTCACCCCTCCACTTT. Residues: CASSPLSGQGFGSPLHF.

J is TRBJ2-7 and V is TRBV6-5, with D maybe TRBD2 (6 bases). This CDR3 is built from 13 residues. V gave up 7 bases and J gave up 6 bases, with 16 bases separating them. Germline CDR1 and CDR2: MNHEY and SVGAGI. CDR3 in DNA: TGTGCCAGCAAATGGGCGGGGCAGGGCGAGCAGTACTTC. Amino acids: CASKWAGQGEQYF.

V gene TRBV5-6 combines with J gene TRBJ1-2; no clear D gene. Deletions cut 4 bases from V and 2 bases from J, with 12 bases between. In germline, CDR1 is SGHDT, CDR2 YYEEEE. This CDR3 spans 14 amino acids. The CDR3 region has the DNA TGTGCCAGCAGCAGCAGGCCAATAAACTATGGCTACACCTTC. It is translated as CASSSRPINYGYTF. Full variable domain (rest looked up from reference TRBV5-6 and TRBJ1-2): DAGVTQSPTHLIKTRGQQVTLRCSPKSGHDTVSWYQQALGQGPQFIFQYYEEEERQRGNFPDRFSGHQFPNYSSELNVNALLLGDSALYLCASSSRPINYGYTFGSGTRLTVV.

The gene calls are TRBV28 and TRBJ1-2; D remains unclear. Trimming removed 10 bases at V and 8 bases at J, with 17 bases between. CDR1 MDHEN and CDR2 SYDVKM come from the germline V gene. The CDR3 is 12 amino acids. The CDR3 spells CAMGPASGGYTF. The CDR3 DNA follows: TGTGCCATGGGCCCGGCGAGCGGCGGCTACACCTTC.

This clone was seen a single time. This chain links TRBV15 with TRBJ1-1, with D uncertain. This CDR3 region has 13 residues. Germline V gives CDR1 LNHNV, CDR2 YYDKDF (reference sequence). The V and J ends lost 3 bases and 1 base respectively, with 6 bases between them. DNA of the CDR3: TGTGCCACCAGCAGGTCTTGGAACACTGAAGCTTTCTTT. Encoded protein: CATSRSWNTEAFF.

The V and J genes are TRBV6-5 and TRBJ2-7, with D possibly matching TRBD2 (6 bases). Germline V CDR1 and CDR2: MNHEY, SVGAGI. V dropped 11 bases and J dropped 0 bases, with 17 bases sitting between them. The CDR3 has 14 residues. The CDR3 loop reads CAHGDGGLSYEQYV. CDR3 DNA sequence: TGTGCCCACGGAGACGGGGGTCTCTCCTACGAGCAGTACGTC.

On this clone itself: Other DNA sequences of this sample code for an identical CDR3. This chain connects TRBV18 to TRBJ2-2; 8 bases map to TRBD1. V gave up 6 bases and J gave up 2 bases; unmatched junction bases: 5. Germline loops: CDR1 KGHSH, CDR2 LQKENI. This CDR3 comprises 15 residues. CDR3 bases: TGTGCCAGCTCCCTCGGACAGGGAAACACCGGGGAGCTGTTTTTT. It translates to CASSLGQGNTGELFF.

The chain joins TRBV19 to TRBJ1-3; TRBD1 aligns across 7 bases. Trimming at V came to 9 bases and at J to 0 bases, leaving 20 bases not matched to a gene. This CDR3 is built from 19 residues. CDR1 LNHDA and CDR2 SQIVND come from the germline V gene (reference sequence). CDR3 DNA: TGTGCCAGCCACACCAGACAGGGTAAGAGGGTTAGCTCTGGAAACACCATATATTTT. It is translated as CASHTRQGKRVSSGNTIYF.

This chain joins TRBV11-3 and TRBJ2-2, with D uncertain. The CDR3 sequence is 16 residues long. The germline V gene encodes CDR1 SGHNT and CDR2 YENEEA. V lost 4 bases to trimming and J lost 1 base, with 13 bases between them. The CDR3 DNA follows: TGTGCCAGCAGCTCGCCGAGCTCCCTGAACACCGGGGAGCTGTTTTTT. Residues: CASSSPSSLNTGELFF. Full variable domain (missing parts from reference TRBV11-3 and TRBJ2-2): EAGVVQSPRYKIIEKKQPVAFWCNPISGHNTLYWYLQNLGQGPELLIRYENEEAVDDSQLPKDRFSAERLKGVDSTLKIQPAELGDSAVYLCASSSPSSLNTGELFFGEGSRLTVL.

The rearrangement uses TRBV18 and TRBJ2-1; 9 bases align to TRBD1. The trim removed 3 bases at V and 13 bases at J, leaving 4 bases unmatched. CDR3 length: 12 amino acids. Germline V gene lookup returns CDR1 KGHSH and CDR2 LQKENI. The CDR3 loop is CASSPPGQGQFF. The CDR3 region has the DNA TGTGCCAGCTCACCCCCGGGACAGGGTCAGTTCTTC. Together with reference TRBV18 and TRBJ2-1, the CDR3 gives the full variable domain: NAGVMQNPRHLVRRRGQEARLRCSPMKGHSHVYWYRQLPEEGLKFMVYLQKENIIDESGMPKERFSAEFPKEGPSILRIQQVVRGDSAAYFCASSPPGQGQFFGPGTRLTVL.

The chain couples TRBV19 to TRBJ2-2, with 10 nucleotides matching TRBD2. This CDR3 is built from 16 residues. Looked up from germline, CDR1 is LNHDA and CDR2 is SQIVND (reference sequence). The junction had 8 bases not matched to a gene; V was cut back by 5 bases and J by 5 bases. The CDR3: CASSSSGGRRTGELFF. CDR3 DNA: TGTGCCAGTAGTTCTAGCGGGGGTCGTAGGACCGGGGAGCTGTTTTTT.

The chain has TRBV3-1 (or the pseudogene TRBV3-2) and TRBJ2-2; 9 bases fit TRBD2. Germline V gives CDR1 LGHDT, CDR2 YNNKEL (reference sequence). CDR3 length: 15 amino acids. Trimming removed 5 bases from V and 6 bases from J; junction bases left unmatched: 7. CDR3: CASSAGTSTAGELFF. The DNA of the CDR3 is TGTGCCAGCAGCGCCGGGACTAGCACCGCCGGGGAGCTGTTTTTT.

This chain uses TRBV18 with TRBJ2-1, with 13 bases that match TRBD2. The germline V gene has CDR1 KGHSH and CDR2 LQKENI. This CDR3 region has 16 residues. Trimming removed 3 bases from V and 4 bases from J; junction bases left unmatched: 3. In DNA form, the CDR3 reads TGTGCCAGCTCACCCCCGACTAGCGGGAGGTACAATGAGCAGTTCTTC. This translates into CASSPPTSGRYNEQFF.

The chain joins TRBV5-6 to TRBJ1-2; tentatively, D is TRBD1 (5 bases). CDR1 SGHDT and CDR2 YYEEEE come from the germline V gene. The germline V and J ends were trimmed by 4 bases and 3 bases, with 10 bases remaining between them. CDR3 length equals 13 residues. In DNA form, the CDR3 reads TGTGCCAGCAGCCCGGACATCTACTATGGCTACACCTTC. Its translation is CASSPDIYYGYTF.

The CDR3 region has the DNA TGTGCCAGCTCCACCACCACAAACACCGGGGAGCTGTTTTTT. It specifies CASSTTTNTGELFF. J is TRBJ2-2 and V is TRBV18; D gene unclear. CDR1 and CDR2 from the germline V gene are KGHSH and LQKENI. V lost 6 bases and J lost 2, with 10 bases in between. This CDR3 comprises 14 residues.

The chain uses TRBV5-6 and TRBJ2-1; 8 positions agree with TRBD2. The CDR3 extends over 16 amino acids. Germline V gene lookup returns CDR1 SGHDT and CDR2 YYEEEE. Trimming took 2 bases from V and 5 from J; bases not matched to a gene: 9. The DNA for the CDR3 is TGTGCCAGCAGCTTCTCCCTCATAGCGGGGCACAATGAGCAGTTCTTC. Translated, it gives CASSFSLIAGHNEQFF.

This chain uses TRBV7-9 with TRBJ2-1; 16 bases align to TRBD2. V lost 5 bases and J lost 0; bases outside the gene matches: 7. Germline CDR1 SEHNR, CDR2 FQNEAQ (reference sequence). This CDR3 region has 19 residues. The CDR3 region has the DNA TGTGCCAGCAGCCTTACGGGACTAGCGGGGGGGAGCTCCTACAATGAGCAGTTCTTC. Amino acid sequence: CASSLTGLAGGSSYNEQFF.

The J gene is TRBJ2-1, the V gene TRBV6-2 or TRBV6-3, with D possibly being TRBD2 (5 bases). The V and J ends lost 1 base and 3 bases respectively, with 19 bases between them. The CDR3 covers 18 residues. From germline, CDR1 is MNHEY and CDR2 SVGEGT. CDR3 DNA: TGTGCCAGCAGTTACTTTCTGGCGGCCTTCGGAGGCTACAATGAGCAGTTCTTC. Translating it yields CASSYFLAAFGGYNEQFF.

V is TRBV3-1 (or the pseudogene TRBV3-2) and J is TRBJ1-2; TRBD1 matches at 7 bases. The germline V gene has CDR1 LGHDT and CDR2 YNNKEL (reference sequence). J gave up 6 bases and V 1 base, and 8 bases lay outside the gene matches. The CDR3 runs 15 residues. CDR3 loop: CASSQGYRGGDGYTF. The CDR3 DNA sequence: TGTGCCAGCAGCCAAGGATACAGGGGCGGGGATGGCTACACCTTC.